Below, one TCR beta chain is given with its context. As yet, its antigen is unknown. Trimming removed 2 bases at V and 5 bases at J, with 9 bases between. Germline CDR1 and CDR2: MNHEY and SVGEGT. The CDR3 runs 13 residues. CD4+ T cells specific for antigen were expanded with viral peptide pools by the ViraFEST assay before sequencing. The culture ran for approximately 11 days before CD4+ T cells were isolated. Over 1.5 million PBMC per well were cultured with approximately 9.7 IU/ml IL-2 and roughly 11 ug/ml peptides. This specimen belongs to a study of vaccination effects on CD4 cells after COVID-19. Study background: Participants got two doses of BNT162b2 or mRNA-1273 vaccine.

Study-wide results and limits: Marked clonal contraction was seen late after vaccination (in both infection- and vaccine-induced clones).

Clones were read by immunoSEQ multiplex PCR, and TCRdb kept only the in-frame ones, dropping some. The sample includes roughly 61,000 clones, 80% to 90% of them seen just once. The sample was CD4+ T cells from PBMCs cultured with HCoV-229E spike peptides, taken before COVID-19 vaccination. The TCR originated in a human donor who received a COVID-19 vaccine. This chain uses TRBV6-2 or TRBV6-3 with TRBJ1-1; D is unresolved. CDR3 amino acids: CASSYSEVTEAFF. As DNA, the CDR3 is TGTGCCAGCAGTTACAGTGAGGTTACTGAAGCTTTCTTT.